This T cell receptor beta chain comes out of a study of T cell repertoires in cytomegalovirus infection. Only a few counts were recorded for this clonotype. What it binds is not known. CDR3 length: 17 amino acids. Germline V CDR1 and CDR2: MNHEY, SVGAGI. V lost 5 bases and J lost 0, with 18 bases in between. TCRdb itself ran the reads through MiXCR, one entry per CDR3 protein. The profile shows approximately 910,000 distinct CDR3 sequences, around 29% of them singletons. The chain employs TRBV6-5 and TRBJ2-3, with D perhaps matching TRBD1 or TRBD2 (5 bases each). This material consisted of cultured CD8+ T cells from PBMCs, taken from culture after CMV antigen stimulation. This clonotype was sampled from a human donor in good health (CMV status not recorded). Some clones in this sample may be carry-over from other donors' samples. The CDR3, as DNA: TGTGCCAGCAGTGCTCCCCGGGACCTCAAAAGCACAGATACGCAGTATTTT. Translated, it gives CASSAPRDLKSTDTQYF.